This T cell receptor (beta chain) was found in a study of cytomegalovirus exposure and HLA in healthy donors. The study's findings and limits: In vitro, three CMV-associated chains proved specific for CMV antigens. The investigators catalogued 180 or so TCR beta chains as cytomegalovirus-associated. A classifier reportedly called cytomegalovirus status with high sensitivity and specificity.

13 Jbeta primers and 60 Vbeta primers were used for the PCR. Method: immunoSEQ multiplex PCR; TCRdb's copy keeps in-frame clones and lacks some. The sample records over 100,000 clones, 55% to 75% being singletons. Germline V lookup: CDR1 MNHEY, CDR2 SMNVEV (reference sequence). The CDR3 is 16 residues long. Trimming at V came to 6 bases and at J to 7 bases, leaving 14 bases not matched to a gene. As to this clone: Its antigen is as yet unknown.

Input material: PBMCs. The chain uses TRBV27 and TRBJ2-1; 8 nucleotides line up with TRBD1. This clonotype originated in a man aged 30 to 45 in good health and CMV-seropositive. The CDR3 here is CASSTLMTGESNEQFF. Here the CDR3 DNA reads TGTGCCAGCAGCACCCTCATGACAGGGGAATCAAATGAGCAGTTCTTC.